The 11 T cell receptor beta chains given below trace back to one sample, sequenced in a study of shared clonotypes between healthy human individuals. TCRdb keeps only in-frame clones here, not all; method: immunoSEQ multiplex PCR. The repertoire consists of 1.5 million to 2.5 million clones, with over 85% occurring once and the leading ten covering 1.2%. Only CD45RO-negative cells positively selected for CCR7 counted as naive CD8 cells, so terminally differentiated effector memory CD45RA+ cells were excluded. The sequenced material came from naive CD8+ T cells sorted from blood. Every receptor here comes from a young man in good health.

The gene calls are TRBV14 and TRBJ1-1; possibly TRBD1 for D (5 bases). Germline V gene sequence: CDR1 SGHDN, CDR2 FVKESK. CDR3 length: 15 amino acids. V was cut by 5 bases and J by 1 base, with 14 bases left in between. The chain's CDR3 is CASSGRDGPNTEAFF. Here the CDR3 DNA reads TGTGCCAGCAGCGGCCGGGACGGACCGAACACTGAAGCTTTCTTT. The full variable domain, rest sourced from reference TRBV14 and TRBJ1-1, is EAGVTQFPSHSVIEKGQTVTLRCDPISGHDNLYWYRRVMGKEIKFLLHFVKESKQDESGMPNNRFLAERTGGTYSTLKVQPAELEDSGVYFCASSGRDGPNTEAFFGQGTRLTVV.

CDR3 in amino acids: CASSEPEGGMGDTQYF. The CDR3 DNA reads as TGTGCCAGCAGTGAACCGGAGGGGGGAATGGGGGATACGCAGTATTTT. V is TRBV2 and J is TRBJ2-3; possibly TRBD1 or TRBD2 for D (6 bases each). Germline V gene sequence: CDR1 SNHLY, CDR2 FYNNEI. Trimming shortened V by 2 bases and J by 6 bases, and 18 bases separated the two germline ends. The CDR3 has 16 amino acids.

The chain uses TRBV27 and TRBJ1-4; tentative D call: TRBD1 (5 bases). With 4 bases removed from V and 2 bases from J, the gap between germline ends came to 11 bases. This CDR3 comprises 15 residues. Germline CDR1 MNHEY, CDR2 SMNVEV (reference sequence). The CDR3: CASSWGITTNEKLFF. CDR3 coding DNA: TGTGCCAGCAGTTGGGGGATTACGACTAATGAAAAACTGTTTTTT.

The V and J genes are TRBV4-1 and TRBJ1-1; D is perhaps TRBD1 (5 bases). Germline V gene sequence: CDR1 MGHRA, CDR2 YSYEKL. There are 13 residues in the CDR3. Between the trimmed V and J ends, which lost 5 bases and 4 bases, there was a span of 11 bases. CDR3 DNA: TGCGCCAGCAGCGAGGCCGGGGGCACTGAAGCTTTCTTT. Its translation: CASSEAGGTEAFF.

The chain has TRBV5-6 and TRBJ2-7; 9 positions agree with TRBD2. The CDR3 covers 15 residues. V shed 4 bases and J 5 bases; nucleotides not matched to a gene: 10. The germline CDR1 and CDR2 sequences are SGHDT and YYEEEE. The CDR3, as DNA: TGTGCCAGCAGCCACGGGACTAGCTCTTTCGACGAGCAGTACTTC. Translated: CASSHGTSSFDEQYF.

The chain uses TRBV27 and TRBJ1-6; TRBD1 agrees at 7 bases. The V gene end was trimmed by 3 bases and the J gene end by 3 bases; junction bases not matched to a gene: 8. Germline loops: CDR1 MNHEY, CDR2 SMNVEV (reference sequence). The CDR3 contains 17 residues. The CDR3 nucleotides read TGTGCCAGCAGTTTTACCCAGGGGGTAATCTATAATTCACCCCTCCACTTT. It yields the protein CASSFTQGVIYNSPLHF.

The chain links TRBV29-1 to TRBJ2-7; TRBD2 matches at 11 bases. The CDR3 runs 14 residues. Germline V gene data show CDR1 as SQVTM and CDR2 as ANQGSEA. J was trimmed by 2 bases and V by 6 bases; bases with no gene match: 6. This CDR3 is CSVVLTSGTYEQYF. In DNA, the CDR3 is TGCAGCGTCGTGCTGACTAGCGGGACCTACGAGCAGTACTTC.

The chain has TRBV11-3 and TRBJ2-5; D remains ambiguous. This CDR3 spans 13 amino acids. Germline loops: CDR1 SGHNT, CDR2 YENEEA. Trimming removed 2 bases from V and 2 bases from J, with 6 bases in between. The chain's CDR3 is CASSLQQQETQYF. DNA of the CDR3: TGTGCCAGCAGCTTACAACAGCAAGAGACCCAGTACTTC.

V and J are TRBV19 and TRBJ1-2; no clear D. V gave up 4 bases and J gave up 3 bases, with 15 bases separating them. CDR1 and CDR2 (germline): LNHDA, SQIVND (reference sequence). The CDR3 has 15 residues. The CDR3 DNA follows: TGTGCCAGTAGTAGCCGGATTTATGGGGACTATGGCTACACCTTC. Amino acids: CASSSRIYGDYGYTF.

For the CDR3, the DNA is TGTGCCATCAGTGAGCCGGGGACTAGCGGGAGTTTCCATGAGCAGTTCTTC. Its translation: CAISEPGTSGSFHEQFF. V is TRBV10-3 and J is TRBJ2-1; 14 nucleotides match TRBD2. Per the germline V gene, CDR1 is ENHRY and CDR2 is SYGVKD. The CDR3 sequence is 17 residues long. V lost 2 bases, J lost 8 bases, and 8 bases stayed unmatched.

The chain has TRBV28 and TRBJ1-2; a possible D gene is TRBD1 (5 bases). This CDR3 is 13 amino acids long. From germline, CDR1 is MDHEN and CDR2 SYDVKM. V lost 11 bases, J lost 3 bases, and 16 bases lay in between. CDR3 DNA: TGTGCCGTCCTAATTAGGGGCTACTATGGCTACACCTTC. Amino acid sequence: CAVLIRGYYGYTF.